This T cell receptor beta chain comes out of a study of blood T cell repertoires in COVID-19. On the study more broadly: COVID-19 samples from acute and convalescent phases originated in the United States, Italy and Spain. PBMCs, B-cell-depleted T cells, or T cells were the source of the cDNA or gDNA that made up the material.

This clone was observed a single time. Enrollment of patients from Seattle took place during active infection, with longitudinal follow-up. Measured with immunoSEQ multiplex PCR; TCRdb has only the in-frame clones, and not every one. The table includes about 200,000 clones, about 94% detected once. From germline, CDR1 is SQVTM and CDR2 ANQGSEA. The CDR3 contains 16 residues. Losses at the gene ends were 0 bases for V and 7 bases for J; bases not matched to a gene: 11. This clonotype was obtained from a man between 60 and 75 years old with COVID-19, enrolled during active disease. The V call is TRBV29-1, the J call TRBJ1-2, with 10 bases aligning to TRBD1. The specimen was peripheral blood. In nucleotides, the CDR3 is TGCAGCGTTGAAGATCGGGACAGGGGAGGCCTCGGTGGCTACACCTTC. Its translation is CSVEDRDRGGLGGYTF.